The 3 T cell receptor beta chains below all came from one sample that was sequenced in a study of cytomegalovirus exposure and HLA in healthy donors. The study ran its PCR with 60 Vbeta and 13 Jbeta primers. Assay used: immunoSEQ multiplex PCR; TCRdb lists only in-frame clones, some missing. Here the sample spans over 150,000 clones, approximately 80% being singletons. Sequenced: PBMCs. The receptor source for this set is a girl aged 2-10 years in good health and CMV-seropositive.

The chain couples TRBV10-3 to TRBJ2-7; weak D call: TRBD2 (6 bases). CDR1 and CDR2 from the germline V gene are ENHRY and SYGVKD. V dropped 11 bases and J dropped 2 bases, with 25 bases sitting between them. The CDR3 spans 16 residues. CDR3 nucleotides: TGTGCCGCAACCCCCCAGGCCTCGACGGGGGCCTACGAGCAGTACTTC. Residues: CAATPQASTGAYEQYF.

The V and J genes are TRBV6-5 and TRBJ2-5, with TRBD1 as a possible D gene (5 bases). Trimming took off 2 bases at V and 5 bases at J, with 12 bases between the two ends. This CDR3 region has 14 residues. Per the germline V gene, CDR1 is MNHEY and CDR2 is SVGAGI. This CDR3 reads CASSYARDGETQYF. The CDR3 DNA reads TGTGCCAGCAGTTACGCCAGGGATGGGGAGACCCAGTACTTC.

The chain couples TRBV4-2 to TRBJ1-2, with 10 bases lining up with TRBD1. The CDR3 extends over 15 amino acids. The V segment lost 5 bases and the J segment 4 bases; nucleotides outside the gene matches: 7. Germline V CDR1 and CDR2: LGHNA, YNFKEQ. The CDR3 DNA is TGTGCCAGCAGCGGACAGGGGGAGGAAGGCTATGGCTACACCTTC. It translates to CASSGQGEEGYGYTF.